The entry that follows covers one TCR beta chain sequence. This clonotype was observed a handful of times. What antigen it recognizes has not been identified. No qualities accompany the bases; no much larger clone lies one base away. The record originates from a study of identical twins (dated by TCRdb to the mid-2010s). Some background on the complete study: TCR alpha and beta repertoires from monozygotic twins, unrelated adults of various ages and cord blood were deep-sequenced to test whether fetal clonotypes persist. To rule out contamination, the twin experiments were replicated at different times with different library preparation protocols. On the study overall, not on this receptor specifically: Compared with coincidental sharing between unrelated individuals, out-of-frame TCR alpha sequences shared between twins showed an excess of sequences with low generation probability. Fewer insertions were carried by abundant cord blood beta clonotypes, a similar but weaker trend appeared in young adult naive repertoires, and no such trend appeared in memory repertoires. Excess twin sharing in beta out-of-frame sequences was weaker because fewer shared sequences lowered the signal-to-noise ratio. Because the same donors could not be followed over many years, the conclusions depended on cross-sectional statistical analysis. Invariant T cells such as MAIT and iNKT could partly confound zero-insertion analyses, though diverse VJ usage argued against this for most clonotypes. Out-of-frame TCR alpha sharing in monozygotic twins was systematically underestimated by recombination models, whereas sharing between unrelated individuals was in agreement with the recombination models.

All donors were healthy Caucasians. Three pairs of female monozygotic twins, all aged about 18 to 30 years, were included in the twin cohort. Positive isolation kits from Invitrogen were used to isolate the CD4+ and CD8+ T cell populations. V has 5 bases trimmed and J has 8 bases trimmed; junction bases matching no gene number 15. Counted from cysteine to phenylalanine, this CDR3 has 15 amino acids. Only the CDR3 part of the read is kept: 45 bases, read in frame from the first base. The library relied on 5' RACE. Data came from an Illumina HiSeq 2000. Template switching introduced a universal primer binding site; the final cDNA contained a unique molecular identifier, enabling accurate counting of TCR cDNA molecules. Specific primers in the conserved constant-segment region were used to synthesize first-strand cDNA for the TCR alpha and beta chains. Each cDNA library was double barcoded, with a SMART-Mk sample barcode plus Illumina barcodes, to control for contamination. Two successive PCR steps introduced TruSeq adapter sequences along with Illumina sample barcodes. The TCR alpha and beta cDNA libraries were sequenced on the Illumina HiSeq platform using custom primers. Per the original workflow: MiGEC was used to process raw reads and extract unique molecular identifiers, and MiXCR was used to find CDR3 positions. Recombination models were inferred per individual with the repgenHMM and IGoR tools using an EM algorithm. Shared clonotype analysis was performed with the tcR package in R, normalizing sharing by the product of cloneset sizes. To study raw recombination free of thymic and clonal selection effects, out-of-frame nonproductive sequences were analyzed. TCRdb handled the public reads itself, with Q25 trimming in fastp and clone calling in MiXCR, and kept productive beta chains. CDR3 protein duplicates are merged, each entry listing the most common genes and DNA. TCRdb's processing, not the authors', yielded these V and J calls. This sample has 500,000 to 600,000 distinct CDR3 sequences in its table, and roughly 21% of those were observed once. Under 0.95% of the sample rests with the top ten.

Another study also made use of these data, one on T cells expressing NK-cell markers. The second paper states: Three sorted T-cell subsets (CD3+CD56+NKG2C+, CD3+CD56+NKG2C- and CD3+CD56-NKG2C+) from under ten donors had their TCR beta-chain repertoires profiled. Among the eight sequenced donors, only one was HCMV-seronegative, while the other seven were HCMV-seropositive. In several experiments an anti-gammadeltaTCR antibody was added to restrict sorting to alphabetaTCR-expressing T cells. For several donors, the dominant CD3+CD56+NKG2C+ clonotypes were among the top 10 CD8+ clonotypes and accounted for 1.0-7.0% of CD8+ T cells. Those dominant clonotypes were again the most abundant among CD3+CD56-NKG2C+ cells in several donors, at about 28.3-60.1%. Whether the expanded NKG2C-expressing T cell clones were specific for HCMV antigens remained unclear. Randomly selected healthy volunteers, three men and five women, were used as the eight sequenced donors. HCMV serostatus was determined by detecting HCMV-specific IgG in serum with a commercial ELISA kit. MIGEC handled demultiplexing of the reads and grouping by UMI, while MiTCR was used to assemble and quantify clonotypes. To exclude erroneous sequences, only TCR cDNA sequences supported by at least two reads were retained. The tcR package was used for downstream repertoire analysis, and clonotypes were matched across fractions by CDR3 nucleotide sequence plus V segment. VDJmatch was used to annotate antigen specificity against VDJdb, with one amino acid substitution in CDR3 allowed.

Rearrangement joined TRBV12-3 or TRBV12-4 to TRBJ2-7, and TRBD2 aligns with 7 junction nucleotides. Input material: CD4+ T cells sorted from blood. The sequence came from a woman aged 18-30 years in good health. The DNA reads TGTGCCAGCAGTGAGGGAGGGACGGCAGAGTTCAAGCAGTACTTC. Its product reads: CASSEGGTAEFKQYF.